The 24 T cell receptor beta chains below were found in one sample sequenced in a study of human T cells and chemical hapten exposure. Time point defined: patch test 1, 2 weeks after DPC sensitization. As for treatment: therapeutic diphenylcyclopropenone sensitization with weekly scalp DPC. TCRdb independently ran MiXCR on the RACE reads; one entry per CDR3 protein. This table holds some 200,000 distinct CDR3 sequences, about 20% found once. This specimen consisted of whole blood, obtained in connection with sensitization to the hapten diphenylcyclopropenone (DPC). The source of these receptors is a woman between 50 and 59 years old with alopecia areata. Some clones in this sample may be carry-over from other donors' samples.

The V and J genes are TRBV2 and TRBJ2-7, with D possibly matching TRBD2 (6 bases). Trimming removed 3 bases at V and 6 bases at J, with 18 bases between. This CDR3 is built from 15 residues. Germline-derived CDR1 and CDR2 are SNHLY and FYNNEI. CDR3 DNA: TGTGCCAGCAGTGATCGGTTCGGGAGTCCCGGCGAGCAGTACTTC. Translation gives CASSDRFGSPGEQYF.

This clonotype turned up a few times. The chain joins TRBV20-1 to TRBJ1-2; weak D call: TRBD1 (6 bases). This CDR3 is built from 14 residues. Germline values: CDR1 DFQATT, CDR2 SNEGSKA (reference sequence). The V gene lost 3 bases and the J gene lost 6 bases, with 17 bases spanning the gap. The CDR3 here is CSASETRGADGYTF. The CDR3 DNA reads TGCAGTGCTAGCGAAACCCGGGGGGCGGATGGCTACACCTTC.

V and J are TRBV10-2 and TRBJ2-1; 11 nucleotides align to TRBD2. Germline V CDR1 and CDR2: WSHSY, SAAADI. Losses at the gene ends were 4 bases for V and 7 bases for J; bases not matched to a gene: 3. The length of the CDR3 is 14 residues. CDR3 protein: CASSVAGGRNEQFF. In DNA form, the CDR3 reads TGCGCCAGCAGTGTAGCGGGAGGGCGGAATGAGCAGTTCTTC.

V gene TRBV5-1 combines with J gene TRBJ2-5, with 9 bases matching TRBD2. The germline gives CDR1 SGHRS, CDR2 YFSETQ. V gave up 0 bases and J gave up 4 bases; unmatched junction bases: 10. The CDR3 spans 17 residues. This CDR3 reads CASSLAPSGMGGETQYF. CDR3 in DNA: TGCGCCAGCAGCTTGGCGCCTAGCGGGATGGGTGGAGAGACCCAGTACTTC. The complete variable domain, with remaining parts taken from reference TRBV5-1 and TRBJ2-5, reads KAGVTQTPRYLIKTRGQQVTLSCSPISGHRSVSWYQQTPGQGLQFLFEYFSETQRNKGNFPGRFSGRQFSNSRSEMNVSTLELGDSALYLCASSLAPSGMGGETQYFGPGTRLLVL.

This clonotype has a handful of counts. The rearrangement links TRBV6-2 or TRBV6-3 to TRBJ2-3; D ambiguous. This CDR3 has 11 amino acids. CDR1 MNHEY and CDR2 SVGEGT come from the germline V gene. V lost 6 bases and J lost 9, with 10 bases in between. In DNA, the CDR3 is TGTGCCAGCAGCCTAGGTAGCACGCAGTATTTT. It is translated as CASSLGSTQYF.

The table lists this clonotype with a few counts. The chain has TRBV29-1 and TRBJ1-1; 8 bases are a match to TRBD1. This CDR3 has 15 amino acids. Germline loops: CDR1 SQVTM, CDR2 ANQGSEA. With 6 bases clipped from V and 6 bases from J, the junction kept 15 bases outside the gene matches. The CDR3 DNA follows: TGCAGCGTGACCCCCAGACAGGGGCTTCACGCTGAAGCTTTCTTT. This codes for CSVTPRQGLHAEAFF.

The table lists this clonotype with many counts. The rearrangement uses TRBV9 and TRBJ2-7, with D unclear. Per the germline V gene, CDR1 is SGDLS and CDR2 is YYNGEE. The CDR3 totals 15 residues. The germline V and J ends were trimmed by 4 bases and 2 bases, with 16 bases remaining between them. Written as DNA, the CDR3 is TGTGCCAGCAGCCCCGACGGTAAGAATCCCTACGAGCAGTACTTC. Amino acid sequence: CASSPDGKNPYEQYF. The whole variable domain, filled in from reference TRBV9 and TRBJ2-7, reads DSGVTQTPKHLITATGQRVTLRCSPRSGDLSVYWYQQSLDQGLQFLIQYYNGEERAKGNILERFSAQQFPDLHSELNLSSLELGDSALYFCASSPDGKNPYEQYFGPGTRLTVT.

This chain joins TRBV3-1 and TRBJ1-5, with D possibly TRBD1 on 5 matching bases. Germline loops: CDR1 LGHDT, CDR2 YNNKEL (reference sequence). The CDR3 runs 14 residues. Between the trimmed V and J ends, which lost 2 bases and 1 base, there was a span of 6 bases. CDR3 amino acids: CASSQRGSNQPQHF. CDR3 sequence (DNA): TGTGCCAGCAGCCAAAGGGGCAGCAATCAGCCCCAGCATTTT. The full variable domain, rest sourced from reference TRBV3-1 and TRBJ1-5, is DTAVSQTPKYLVTQMGNDKSIKCEQNLGHDTMYWYKQDSKKFLKIMFSYNNKELIINETVPNRFSPKSPDKAHLNLHINSLELGDSAVYFCASSQRGSNQPQHFGDGTRLSIL.

This clonotype was seen only a few times. The V and J genes are TRBV13 and TRBJ1-1; a possible D gene is TRBD1 (5 bases). V lost 5 bases, J lost 1 base, and 20 bases lay in between. The CDR3 extends over 17 amino acids. Germline V lookup: CDR1 PRHDT, CDR2 FYEKMQ (reference sequence). The CDR3 bases are TGTGCCAGCAGCCCCGCGGGACGTGACAGAAAGAACACTGAAGCTTTCTTT. Protein sequence: CASSPAGRDRKNTEAFF.

This rearrangement joins TRBV10-2 to TRBJ2-1; 9 bases map to TRBD2. This CDR3 is 14 amino acids long. Germline V gene data show CDR1 as WSHSY and CDR2 as SAAADI. V was pared by 8 bases and J by 7 bases, with 9 bases of the junction left unmatched. CDR3 residues: CASGGIAGVNEQFF. The CDR3 nucleotides are TGCGCCAGCGGGGGCATAGCGGGAGTAAATGAGCAGTTCTTC.

The J gene is TRBJ2-1, the V gene TRBV5-1, with unresolved D. Trimming took off 6 bases at V and 6 bases at J, with 7 bases between the two ends. The CDR3 extends over 11 amino acids. Germline CDR1 is SGHRS and CDR2 is YFSETQ. Here the CDR3 reads CASNWGNEQFF. The CDR3 DNA reads TGCGCCAGCAATTGGGGCAATGAGCAGTTCTTC. The entire variable domain, with the rest obtained from reference TRBV5-1 and TRBJ2-1, is as follows: KAGVTQTPRYLIKTRGQQVTLSCSPISGHRSVSWYQQTPGQGLQFLFEYFSETQRNKGNFPGRFSGRQFSNSRSEMNVSTLELGDSALYLCASNWGNEQFFGPGTRLTVL.

The chain uses TRBV7-9 and TRBJ2-5; D not certain. Germline V gene data show CDR1 as SEHNR and CDR2 as FQNEAQ (reference sequence). CDR3 length equals 12 residues. V lost 1 base to trimming and J lost 5 bases, with 5 bases between them. The CDR3 nucleotides read TGTGCCAGCAGCTTAGAGGTGGAGACCCAGTACTTC. It yields the protein CASSLEVETQYF.

CDR3 sequence (DNA): TGCAGCGTTGCGGCCCGGACGCATGACAACGAGCAGTACTTC. This encodes CSVAARTHDNEQYF. This chain uses TRBV29-1 with TRBJ2-7, with unresolved D. Germline V gene sequence: CDR1 SQVTM, CDR2 ANQGSEA. The CDR3 runs to 14 residues. The V gene lost 4 bases and the J gene lost 5 bases, with 18 bases spanning the gap.

The V call is TRBV11-2, the J call TRBJ1-4; D remains unclear. Germline CDR1 SGHAT, CDR2 FQNNGV. The CDR3 is 15 amino acids. V lost 1 base and J lost 7, with 13 bases in between. CDR3: CASSLVRDMGEKLFF. CDR3 nucleotides: TGTGCCAGCAGCTTAGTGCGGGATATGGGTGAAAAACTGTTTTTT.

This CDR3 is CASSLSENTGELFF. CDR3 nucleotide sequence: TGTGCCAGCAGCTTATCCGAGAACACCGGGGAGCTGTTTTTT. The V gene is TRBV7-8, the J gene TRBJ2-2, with D unclear. Germline V gene sequence: CDR1 SGHVS, CDR2 FQNEAQ. The CDR3 is 14 amino acids. Trimming left V 2 bases short and J 1 base short, with 5 bases between.

The J gene is TRBJ1-2, the V gene TRBV3-1; a weak D match, TRBD1 (6 bases). This CDR3 has 15 residues. Per the germline V gene, CDR1 is LGHDT and CDR2 is YNNKEL (reference sequence). The V and J ends lost 0 bases and 4 bases respectively, with 12 bases between them. The CDR3 nucleotides are TGTGCCAGCAGCCAAGATCCCGGACAGCCCTATGGCTACACCTTC. This codes for CASSQDPGQPYGYTF. The full variable domain, its missing parts supplied by reference TRBV3-1 and TRBJ1-2, is DTAVSQTPKYLVTQMGNDKSIKCEQNLGHDTMYWYKQDSKKFLKIMFSYNNKELIINETVPNRFSPKSPDKAHLNLHINSLELGDSAVYFCASSQDPGQPYGYTFGSGTRLTVV.

The rearrangement links TRBV20-1 to TRBJ1-1, with 7 bases identical to TRBD1. The CDR3 consists of 12 residues. Germline-derived CDR1 and CDR2 are DFQATT and SNEGSKA (reference sequence). J was trimmed by 4 bases and V by 5 bases; bases with no gene match: 4. CDR3 in amino acids: CSAFNRGTEAFF. The CDR3 DNA reads TGCAGTGCTTTTAACAGGGGCACTGAAGCTTTCTTT.

This chain connects TRBV18 to TRBJ2-7; the match to TRBD2 covers 7 bases. J gave up 3 bases and V 3 bases, and 14 bases lay outside the gene matches. This CDR3 spans 17 amino acids. Germline-derived CDR1 and CDR2 are KGHSH and LQKENI. The CDR3, as DNA: TGTGCCAGCTCACCGCCGCTGATGGAGCGGGACTACTACGAGCAGTACTTC. It is translated as CASSPPLMERDYYEQYF.

This clonotype showed up just a few times. The chain is built from TRBV7-9 and TRBJ1-1; no reliable D call. The length of the CDR3 is 13 residues. V was clipped by 5 bases and J by 6 bases, with 13 bases between them. The germline CDR1 and CDR2 sequences are SEHNR and FQNEAQ (reference sequence). CDR3 region: CASSLNRISEAFF. The CDR3, as DNA: TGTGCCAGCAGCCTAAACAGAATTTCTGAAGCTTTCTTT.

The J gene is TRBJ2-5, the V gene TRBV20-1, with no clear D. The germline V and J ends were trimmed by 0 bases and 3 bases, with 5 bases remaining between them. The CDR3 extends over 12 amino acids. Germline CDR1 reads DFQATT; CDR2 reads SNEGSKA (reference sequence). The chain's CDR3 is CSARDTKETQYF. CDR3 DNA sequence: TGCAGTGCTAGAGATACGAAAGAGACCCAGTACTTC.

This chain uses TRBV9 with TRBJ1-5; D is unclear. Trimming removed 5 bases from V and 9 bases from J, with 18 bases in between. CDR1 and CDR2 (germline): SGDLS, YYNGEE. The CDR3 sequence is 14 residues long. CDR3 in DNA: TGTGCCAGCAGTGAACACGTAGGATGGGGGCCCCAGCATTTT. Amino acids: CASSEHVGWGPQHF.

In DNA, the CDR3 is TGCGCCAGCAGTGAACTAGCGGGATCGGGCATTCAGTACTTC. Its translation: CASSELAGSGIQYF. The rearrangement joins TRBV10-2 to TRBJ2-4; 10 bases are shared with TRBD2. Germline values: CDR1 WSHSY, CDR2 SAAADI. The V gene end was trimmed by 3 bases and the J gene end by 9 bases; junction bases not matched to a gene: 5. The CDR3 totals 14 residues.

This clonotype was observed a single time. The chain has TRBV2 and TRBJ1-4; a weak D match, TRBD1 (5 bases). With 0 bases removed from V and 8 bases from J, the gap between germline ends came to 13 bases. The CDR3 runs 15 residues. Germline V gene lookup returns CDR1 SNHLY and CDR2 FYNNEI. The CDR3 bases are TGTGCCAGCAGTGAAGCGCTTCAGGGTGGCGAAAAACTGTTTTTT. The encoded protein is CASSEALQGGEKLFF.

The V and J genes are TRBV3-1 and TRBJ2-3, with 9 nucleotides matching TRBD1. From germline, CDR1 is LGHDT and CDR2 YNNKEL (reference sequence). This CDR3 is built from 16 residues. J gave up 0 bases and V 4 bases, and 5 bases lay outside the gene matches. CDR3 sequence reads: CASSPGTGSSTDTQYF. The CDR3 region has the DNA TGTGCCAGCAGCCCGGGGACAGGGTCTAGCACAGATACGCAGTATTTT.